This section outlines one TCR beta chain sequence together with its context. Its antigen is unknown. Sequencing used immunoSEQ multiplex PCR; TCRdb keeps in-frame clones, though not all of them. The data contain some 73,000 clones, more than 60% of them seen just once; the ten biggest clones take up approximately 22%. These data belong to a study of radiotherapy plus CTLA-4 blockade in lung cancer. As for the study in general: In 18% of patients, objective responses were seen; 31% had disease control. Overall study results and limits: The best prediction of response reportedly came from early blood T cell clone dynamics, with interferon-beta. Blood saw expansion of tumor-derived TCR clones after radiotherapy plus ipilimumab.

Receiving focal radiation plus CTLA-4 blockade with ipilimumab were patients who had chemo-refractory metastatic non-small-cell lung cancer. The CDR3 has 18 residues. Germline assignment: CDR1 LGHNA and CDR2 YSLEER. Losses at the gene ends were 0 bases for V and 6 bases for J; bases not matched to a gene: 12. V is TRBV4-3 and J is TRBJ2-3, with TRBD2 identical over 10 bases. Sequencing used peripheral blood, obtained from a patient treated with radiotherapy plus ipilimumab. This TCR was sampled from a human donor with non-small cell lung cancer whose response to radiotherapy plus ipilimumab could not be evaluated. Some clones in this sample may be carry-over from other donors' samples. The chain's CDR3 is CASSQETPAGGLRDTQYF. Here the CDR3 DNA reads TGCGCCAGCAGCCAAGAAACTCCAGCGGGGGGGCTCCGGGATACGCAGTATTTT.